The 25 T cell receptor beta chains below all came from one sample that was sequenced in a study of T cell repertoires in ileal Crohn's disease (dated by TCRdb to the late 2010s). In the paper's terms, the time point label means: neoterminal ileum biopsy at postoperative endoscopy, about 6 months after surgery. Library preparation employed the immunoSEQ multiplex PCR assay. In its TCRdb copy, this immuneACCESS table keeps in-frame sequences only and misses some clones. Where compared with another copy, unresolved V genes explain less than half of these, and the others have no known cause. This sample holds roughly 60,000 clones; roughly nine tenths were observed only once. The top ten constitute about 2% of the sample. The sample consisted of ileal tissue. The receptors here all came from an adult with Crohn's disease.

This clone was observed a few times. The chain is built from TRBV9 and TRBJ1-1, with 7 nucleotides matching TRBD1. CDR3 length: 14 residues. V lost 4 bases, J lost 8 bases, and 11 bases stayed unmatched. CDR1 is SGDLS and CDR2 is YYNGEE in the germline V gene. CDR3 bases: TGTGCCAGCAGCCCTCAGGGGGATGGATACGAAGCTTTCTTT. Residues: CASSPQGDGYEAFF.

This chain links TRBV9 with TRBJ2-1, with TRBD1 identical over 8 bases. The germline CDR1 and CDR2 sequences are SGDLS and YYNGEE. Losses at the gene ends were 3 bases for V and 7 bases for J; bases not matched to a gene: 6. The length of the CDR3 is 14 residues. Here the CDR3 DNA reads TGTGCCAGCAGCGGACGTGACAGGGGTAATGAGCAGTTCTTC. Protein product: CASSGRDRGNEQFF.

This clone was observed a single time. The J gene is TRBJ2-7, the V gene TRBV7-9; a possible D gene is TRBD1 (5 bases). This CDR3 has 15 residues. Germline-derived CDR1 and CDR2 are SEHNR and FQNEAQ (reference sequence). Trimming removed 1 base at V and 3 bases at J, with 13 bases between. The CDR3 coding sequence is TGTGCCAGCAGCTTAGGGTTCAGGGTAAACTACGAGCAGTACTTC. This translates into CASSLGFRVNYEQYF.

This clone was observed a single time. This chain connects TRBV6-5 to TRBJ1-5; no clear D. V lost 7 bases and J 0 bases, leaving 7 bases between the germline ends. CDR1 MNHEY and CDR2 SVGAGI come from the germline V gene. The length of the CDR3 is 13 residues. The CDR3 coding sequence is TGTGCCAGCAAGGCGGATAGCAATCAGCCCCAGCATTTT. It translates to CASKADSNQPQHF.

Remarks on this clone: Other DNA sequences in this sample translate to the same CDR3. The CDR3 loop is CSVRQGKNEKLFF. Here the CDR3 DNA reads TGCAGCGTACGACAGGGGAAAAATGAAAAACTGTTTTTT. V gene TRBV29-1 combines with J gene TRBJ1-4; 8 bases align to TRBD1. CDR1 is SQVTM, CDR2 ANQGSEA, per germline. The CDR3 sequence is 13 residues long. J lost 5 bases, V lost 6 bases, and 5 bases had no gene match.

This clone occurred a few times. J is TRBJ1-2 and V is TRBV6-1, with D possibly matching TRBD1 (6 bases). V lost 5 bases to trimming and J lost 7 bases, with 17 bases between them. Germline V gene sequence: CDR1 MNHNS, CDR2 SASEGT. CDR3 size: 14 residues. The CDR3 DNA is TGTGCCAGCAGTCCCACACAGGGTGATCGTGGCTACACCTTC. It specifies CASSPTQGDRGYTF.

This chain connects TRBV6-6 to TRBJ1-5; D remains unclear. The germline V gene has CDR1 MNHNY and CDR2 SVGAGI (reference sequence). CDR3 length: 12 residues. Trimming pared 6 bases from V and 11 bases from J, leaving 14 bases between. The CDR3 DNA reads TGTGCCAGCAGACCATCGGCGGGTTCCCAGCATTTT. It yields the protein CASRPSAGSQHF.

The J gene is TRBJ2-4, the V gene TRBV10-2; 8 bases are shared with TRBD1. Per germline, CDR1 WSHSY and CDR2 SAAADI. J lost 3 bases, V lost 8 bases, and 12 bases had no gene match. The CDR3 is made up of 16 amino acids. The CDR3 is CASDVTGVGGKNIQYF. The CDR3 coding sequence is TGCGCCAGCGACGTGACAGGGGTTGGTGGCAAAAACATTCAGTACTTC.

The gene calls are TRBV9 and TRBJ2-2; 10 nucleotides agree with TRBD1. Germline V gives CDR1 SGDLS, CDR2 YYNGEE. The CDR3 consists of 16 residues. V gave up 0 bases and J gave up 5 bases; unmatched junction bases: 4. Written as DNA, the CDR3 is TGTGCCAGCAGCGTAGTGGGGACAGGGGTGACCGGGGAGCTGTTTTTT. Translated, it gives CASSVVGTGVTGELFF.

This chain connects TRBV4-2 to TRBJ2-5; D perhaps matches TRBD1 (6 bases). CDR1 and CDR2 (germline): LGHNA, YNFKEQ. The CDR3 extends over 13 amino acids. Deletions cut 5 bases from V and 5 bases from J, with 12 bases between. In nucleotides, the CDR3 is TGTGCCAGCAGCTTGGAGAGGGGGGAGACCCAGTACTTC. It specifies CASSLERGETQYF.

The genes are TRBV11-3 and TRBJ2-1; D gene ambiguous. CDR3 length: 11 amino acids. In germline, CDR1 is SGHNT, CDR2 YENEEA. The V end lost 5 bases, the J end lost 6 bases, and 5 bases lay between the germline ends. The CDR3 DNA reads as TGTGCCAGCAGCCCCTCCAATGAGCAGTTCTTC. Translated, it gives CASSPSNEQFF.

The chain recombines TRBV5-1 with TRBJ1-1; no definite D call. Germline V gene data show CDR1 as SGHRS and CDR2 as YFSETQ. This CDR3 contains 16 residues. V was pared by 4 bases and J by 0 bases, with 16 bases between. CDR3 DNA sequence: TGCGCCAGCAGCGCCCTCGGGTGGGTGATGAACACTGAAGCTTTCTTT. Translation gives CASSALGWVMNTEAFF.

The chain has TRBV6-6 and TRBJ1-3; no reliable D call. This CDR3 contains 14 residues. Trimming removed 5 bases from V and 0 bases from J, with 8 bases in between. CDR1 is MNHNY, CDR2 SVGAGI, per germline (reference sequence). The CDR3 bases are TGTGCCAGCAGTGGTACTCACTCTGGAAACACCATATATTTT. It encodes CASSGTHSGNTIYF.

The J gene is TRBJ1-1, the V gene TRBV6-5, with unresolved D. Germline assignment: CDR1 MNHEY and CDR2 SVGAGI. CDR3 length: 13 residues. Trimming cost V 2 bases and J 1 base, with 5 bases left between them. This CDR3 reads CASSYIKNTEAFF. CDR3 nucleotides: TGTGCCAGCAGTTACATAAAGAACACTGAAGCTTTCTTT.

V and J are TRBV19 and TRBJ1-1; D remains ambiguous. Germline loops: CDR1 LNHDA, CDR2 SQIVND (reference sequence). V was clipped by 7 bases and J by 5 bases, with 8 bases between them. The length of the CDR3 is 11 residues. The CDR3 nucleotides are TGTGCCAGTAATGCGGGGACTGAAGCTTTCTTT. Translated, it gives CASNAGTEAFF.

The CDR3 loop is CASSLDPIAGHTDTQYF. In DNA, the CDR3 is TGTGCCAGCAGCTTAGACCCCATAGCGGGACACACAGATACGCAGTATTTT. The chain has TRBV11-3 and TRBJ2-3, with TRBD2 matching 8 bases. CDR1 and CDR2 (germline): SGHNT, YENEEA. The CDR3 contains 17 residues. V gave up 0 bases and J gave up 2 bases; unmatched junction bases: 7.

The chain employs TRBV20-1 and TRBJ1-2, with D possibly matching TRBD1 (5 bases). The length of the CDR3 is 11 residues. Germline V gene sequence: CDR1 DFQATT, CDR2 SNEGSKA (reference sequence). V lost 7 bases and J 5 bases, leaving 11 bases between the germline ends. The CDR3 nucleotides read TGCAGTGTCCCAAGGGGTTATGGCTACACCTTC. This codes for CSVPRGYGYTF.

V is TRBV15 and J is TRBJ1-3, with 9 bases fitting TRBD1. CDR1 and CDR2 from the germline V gene are LNHNV and YYDKDF (reference sequence). The CDR3 extends over 16 amino acids. V lost 3 bases, J lost 4 bases, and 7 bases stayed unmatched. In DNA form, the CDR3 reads TGTGCCACCAGCAGTAGACAGGGGGACTTCGGAAACACCATATATTTT. Translation: CATSSRQGDFGNTIYF.

J is TRBJ1-5 and V is TRBV19, with 7 positions matching TRBD1. The CDR3 runs 15 residues. Germline V gene sequence: CDR1 LNHDA, CDR2 SQIVND (reference sequence). After removal of 7 bases from V and 2 bases from J, the junction contained 8 bases not matched to a gene. The CDR3 nucleotides are TGTGCCAGTATGACAGGGCCGGTGCGCAATCAGCCCCAGCATTTT. This codes for CASMTGPVRNQPQHF.

J is TRBJ1-2 and V is TRBV19; possible D gene TRBD1, 6 bases. Trimming left V 6 bases short and J 5 bases short, with 13 bases between. Germline values: CDR1 LNHDA, CDR2 SQIVND (reference sequence). The CDR3 is 13 residues long. The CDR3 region is CASRVKGGYGYTF. The CDR3 bases are TGTGCCAGTAGAGTCAAAGGGGGTTATGGCTACACCTTC.

CDR3 sequence reads: CASTRGFAEAFF. In DNA form, the CDR3 reads TGCGCCAGCACACGGGGATTCGCTGAAGCTTTCTTT. The chain links TRBV10-2 to TRBJ1-1; D not resolved. Germline V lookup: CDR1 WSHSY, CDR2 SAAADI. V was pared by 7 bases and J by 6 bases, with 12 bases between. This CDR3 region has 12 residues.

The V call is TRBV19, the J call TRBJ1-5, with D unresolved. Germline V gene sequence: CDR1 LNHDA, CDR2 SQIVND (reference sequence). This CDR3 comprises 14 residues. The germline V and J ends were trimmed by 2 bases and 6 bases, with 11 bases remaining between them. CDR3 residues: CASSIPGALQPQHF. The CDR3 coding sequence is TGTGCCAGTAGTATACCGGGAGCCCTTCAGCCCCAGCATTTT.

The rearrangement joins TRBV7-9 to TRBJ1-1, with D unclear. V gave up 6 bases and J gave up 1 base, with 6 bases separating them. CDR3 length: 12 amino acids. The germline V gene encodes CDR1 SEHNR and CDR2 FQNEAQ (reference sequence). CDR3 coding DNA: TGTGCCAGCAGTCCTAAGAACACTGAAGCTTTCTTT. Protein sequence: CASSPKNTEAFF.

This sequence joins TRBV11-3 and TRBJ2-7, with D possibly being TRBD2 (5 bases). V lost 5 bases, J lost 6 bases, and 20 bases lay in between. The CDR3 consists of 15 residues. Germline assignment: CDR1 SGHNT and CDR2 YENEEA. In nucleotides, the CDR3 is TGTGCCAGCAGCGGGGTCTGGCAGCCTACTAGCGAGCAGTACTTC. Protein: CASSGVWQPTSEQYF.

V is TRBV27 and J is TRBJ1-2; possibly TRBD1 for D (6 bases). There are 14 residues in the CDR3. Germline CDR1 reads MNHEY; CDR2 reads SMNVEV (reference sequence). With 5 bases removed from V and 2 bases from J, the gap between germline ends came to 12 bases. The CDR3 loop reads CASSPKDRNYGYTF. DNA of the CDR3: TGTGCCAGCAGTCCTAAGGACAGAAACTATGGCTACACCTTC.